This TCR beta chain was captured in a study of T-cell memory formation after mild COVID-19. Study information: For the most part, TCR clusters were specific to one donor. General study results and limits: Clones that contracted clustered mainly in CM and EM if CD4+ and in EMRA if CD8+.

TCRdb called the 5' RACE reads again in MiXCR, with one record for every CDR3 protein. The sample consists of approximately 500,000 distinct CDR3 sequences, 25% of them appearing once. In the case of this clonotype: Its matching antigen is unknown.

The J segment lost 7 bases and the V segment lost 1 base, leaving 2 bases of the junction unmatched. Germline values: CDR1 LGHDT, CDR2 YNNKEL (reference sequence). This CDR3 is built from 15 residues. Sequenced sample: PBMCs or a T cell subset sorted from them (not recorded which). The TCR originated in an adult woman who had mild COVID-19 (a few samples of this study predate the infection). Cell type and time point are not known. This chain links TRBV3-1 with TRBJ1-6; 9 bases map to TRBD1. The CDR3 DNA sequence: TGTGCCAGCAGCCAAGCCGGGACAGGGAATTCACCCCTCCACTTT. It specifies CASSQAGTGNSPLHF.